The clone carrying this T cell receptor beta chain has more than one count but fewer than ten. The CDR3 sequence is 13 residues long. Germline CDR1 is SGHTA and CDR2 is FQGNSA. Trimming removed 7 bases at V and 1 base at J, with 10 bases between. The record originates from a study of CD8+ T cells in alopecia areata. Sequencing used cDNA as its template, made by extracting RNA and reverse transcribing it. Assay: immunoSEQ multiplex PCR; the TCRdb copy retains only in-frame clones and omits some. The sample includes roughly 59,000 clones, approximately 46% of them seen just once. The chain employs TRBV7-2 and TRBJ1-1; D might be TRBD1 (5 bases). This material consisted of CD8+ T cells sorted from blood, taken at week 0. The TCR was taken from a human donor with alopecia areata. Here the CDR3 DNA reads TGTGCCAGCATCGCTGGGGGGAACACTGAAGCTTTCTTT. It yields the protein CASIAGGNTEAFF.